This is a list of T cell receptor beta chains from one sample in a study of T cell responses to AZD1222 COVID-19 vaccine. Sequencing was performed with immunoSEQ multiplex PCR; in TCRdb, only in-frame clones are kept and a portion is missing. The data hold approximately 98,000 clones, with 89% observed a single time. The input for sequencing was peripheral blood, taken on day 0 of MenACWY control vaccination. These receptors were taken from an adult in good health. Each CDR3 is given with its conserved first and last residue. The D gene is left open where the match is weak. The size entry is marked missing in some rows and otherwise reads once, few, many or a size class.

v_call: TRBV11-2; d_call: NA; j_call: TRBJ1-4; clone_size: NA; cdr3_nt: TGTGCCAGCAGCCCCTGGGGAGGTGGAATTGAAAAACTGTTTTTT; cdr3_aa: CASSPWGGGIEKLFF
v_call: TRBV5-4; d_call: TRBD2; j_call: TRBJ2-1; clone_size: NA; cdr3_nt: TGTGCCAGCAGCTTGTCGGGGGGGCTTAACAATGAGCAGTTCTTC; cdr3_aa: CASSLSGGLNNEQFF
v_call: TRBV9; d_call: TRBD2; j_call: TRBJ2-4; clone_size: NA; cdr3_nt: TGTGCCAGCAGCGCCACTAGCGGGATAGCCAAAAACATTCAGTACTTC; cdr3_aa: CASSATSGIAKNIQYF
v_call: TRBV11-2; d_call: NA; j_call: TRBJ2-4; clone_size: NA; cdr3_nt: TGTGCCAGCAGCTTATCAGGAGGGATAGCCAAAAACATTCAGTACTTC; cdr3_aa: CASSLSGGIAKNIQYF
v_call: TRBV5-4; d_call: NA; j_call: TRBJ1-4; clone_size: NA; cdr3_nt: TGTGCCAGCAGCGTCGCAGGGTCGGGCGAAAAACTGTTTTTT; cdr3_aa: CASSVAGSGEKLFF
v_call: TRBV30; d_call: NA; j_call: TRBJ1-5; clone_size: NA; cdr3_nt: TGTGCCTGGAATAGGGGTAGCAATCAGCCCCAGCATTTT; cdr3_aa: CAWNRGSNQPQHF
v_call: TRBV19; d_call: TRBD2; j_call: TRBJ2-7; clone_size: NA; cdr3_nt: TGTGCCAGTAGTACCCAGGTGGGGGGGTACGAGCAGTACTTC; cdr3_aa: CASSTQVGGYEQYF
v_call: TRBV6-1; d_call: NA; j_call: TRBJ1-2; clone_size: NA; cdr3_nt: TGTGCCAGCAGTGAGGTTCCCTTCTATGGCTACACCTTC; cdr3_aa: CASSEVPFYGYTF
v_call: TRBV30; d_call: TRBD1; j_call: TRBJ2-5; clone_size: NA; cdr3_nt: TGTGCCTGGAGTCGACAGGGAAGCCAAGAGACCCAGTACTTC; cdr3_aa: CAWSRQGSQETQYF
v_call: TRBV6-2/TRBV6-3; d_call: NA; j_call: TRBJ2-3; clone_size: NA; cdr3_nt: TGTGCCAGCAGTTACGGGGATACGCAGTATTTT; cdr3_aa: CASSYGDTQYF
v_call: TRBV2; d_call: NA; j_call: TRBJ2-2; clone_size: NA; cdr3_nt: TGTGCCAGCAGTGGAAGGGCCGGGGAGCTGTTTTTT; cdr3_aa: CASSGRAGELFF
v_call: TRBV24-1; d_call: NA; j_call: TRBJ1-5; clone_size: NA; cdr3_nt: TGTGCCACCAGTGACAACAGGGAGCCCAATCAGCCCCAGCATTTT; cdr3_aa: CATSDNREPNQPQHF
v_call: TRBV2; d_call: TRBD2; j_call: TRBJ2-2; clone_size: NA; cdr3_nt: TGTGCCAGCACTCGGGGGGGGCTCGACACCGGGGAGCTGTTTTTT; cdr3_aa: CASTRGGLDTGELFF
v_call: TRBV18; d_call: NA; j_call: TRBJ1-1; clone_size: NA; cdr3_nt: TGTGCCAGCTCACCCGGGGGCAAGGGAACTGAAGCTTTCTTT; cdr3_aa: CASSPGGKGTEAFF
v_call: TRBV6-1; d_call: NA; j_call: TRBJ2-7; clone_size: once; cdr3_nt: TGTGCCAGCAGTGAAGCACCGGGGAGAGCCTACGAGCAGTACTTC; cdr3_aa: CASSEAPGRAYEQYF
v_call: TRBV27; d_call: NA; j_call: TRBJ2-3; clone_size: NA; cdr3_nt: TGTGCCAGCAGTCGACGGGGCACAGATACGCAGTATTTT; cdr3_aa: CASSRRGTDTQYF